The clone carrying this TCR delta chain was detected only a few times. Its specificity is not known. The data are from a study of Vδ1+ human thymocytes. Germline trimming cut 4 bases from V and 3 bases from J; bases unmatched to any gene: 23. The CDR3 spans 20 residues. Germline V gene data show CDR1 as TSWWSYY and CDR2 as QGS. Findings of the study overall: Donors shared many TRG clonotypes but few TRD clonotypes. Highly polyclonal TRG and TRD repertoires with Gaussian CDR3 length distributions appeared in thymus. Approximately 20% of thymic delta-chain sequences were Vdelta2, with few Vdelta3, unlike blood Vdelta1+ controls.

The template was reverse-transcribed extracted RNA. The CDR3 regions were amplified by multiplex PCR from V-gene primers to a constant-region primer. TCRdb made new clone calls on the multiplex PCR reads using CATT. The table includes tens of thousands of delta-chain clones, 15% to 20% detected once. After alphabeta T cell depletion, CD3+ Vdelta1+ Vdelta2- thymocytes were sorted. Between about 96% and 99.6% of sorted thymocytes were Vdelta1+. The V call is TRDV1, the J call TRDJ1; 7 bases match TRDD3. Sequencing used Vdelta1+ gamma-delta thymocytes from the thymus. Subset defined: FACS-sorted CD3+ TCRalphabeta- TCRVdelta1+ TCRVdelta2- thymocytes. The receptor was derived from a boy less than two years old who had congenital heart surgery. Here the CDR3 DNA reads TGTGCTCTTGGGGGGCCTCTAGAAGCTCGGATACGCGGAGGCCCCGATAAACTCATCTTT. Translation: CALGGPLEARIRGGPDKLIF.